This T cell receptor (beta chain) was recovered during a study of preoperative IRX-2 immunotherapy in early breast cancer. Treatment here: preoperative locoregional IRX-2 cytokine immunotherapy. Samples came from a phase Ib trial of preoperative locoregional IRX-2 cytokine immunotherapy. Sequencing used immunoSEQ multiplex PCR; TCRdb keeps in-frame clones, though not all of them. The profile shows over 20,000 clones, more than 80% of them singletons. The CDR3 spans 17 residues. V was clipped by 0 bases and J by 1 base; unmatched bases: 9. Germline V gene data show CDR1 as SGHRS and CDR2 as YFSETQ. This sequence originates from a human donor with breast cancer. The chain is built from TRBV5-1 and TRBJ1-1; TRBD1 aligns across 7 bases. This material consisted of lymph node tissue, taken after IRX-2 immunotherapy. Written as DNA, the CDR3 is TGCGCCAGCAGCTTGGCTCGTATCCGGGACAGGAACACTGAAGCTTTCTTT. Protein product: CASSLARIRDRNTEAFF.